Listed below are T cell receptor beta chains from one sample, sequenced in a study of blood T cell repertoires in COVID-19. Profiled with immunoSEQ multiplex PCR; TCRdb holds only in-frame clones, not every one. The sample has approximately 42,000 clones, approximately 73% seen once. Sequencing input: peripheral blood. Receptors originate from an older man with acute or convalescent COVID-19. Both conserved end residues are part of each CDR3. The D gene is left open where the match is weak. For some rows the clone size is stated as once, few or many, or as a class when expanded; others skip it.

abundance: -
j_gene: TRBJ2-7
d_gene: TRBD2
v_gene: TRBV18
CDR3nt: TGTGCCAGCTCACCACCTTCACGGGGAGGGTTGGGCGAGCAGTACTTC
CDR3aa: CASSPPSRGGLGEQYF

abundance: -
j_gene: TRBJ1-2
d_gene: -
v_gene: TRBV6-5
CDR3nt: TGTGCCAGCAGTCACAGTCTCAACTATGGCTACACCTTC
CDR3aa: CASSHSLNYGYTF

abundance: -
j_gene: TRBJ1-1
d_gene: TRBD1
v_gene: TRBV19
CDR3nt: TGTGCCAGTAGACAGACAGGGGGTGGCACTGAAGCTTTCTTT
CDR3aa: CASRQTGGGTEAFF

abundance: -
j_gene: TRBJ2-5
d_gene: -
v_gene: TRBV5-1
CDR3nt: TGCGCCAGCAGCACACGCACGGCTAGCGAAGAGACCCAGTACTTC
CDR3aa: CASSTRTASEETQYF

abundance: -
j_gene: TRBJ1-2
d_gene: -
v_gene: TRBV10-3
CDR3nt: TGTGCCATCAGTGAGAAGGGAGGGTATGGCTACACCTTC
CDR3aa: CAISEKGGYGYTF

abundance: -
j_gene: TRBJ2-5
d_gene: -
v_gene: TRBV2
CDR3nt: TGTGCCTCAGGGGAAACCCCTCAAGAGACCCAGTACTTC
CDR3aa: CASGETPQETQYF

abundance: -
j_gene: TRBJ1-2
d_gene: -
v_gene: TRBV6-5
CDR3nt: TGTGCCAGCACCCGGGGAGGCCCGAAGGGCTACACCTTC
CDR3aa: CASTRGGPKGYTF

abundance: -
j_gene: TRBJ2-2
d_gene: TRBD2
v_gene: TRBV11-2
CDR3nt: TGTGCCAGCAGCCCGACTAGCGCGGTCACCGGGGAGCTGTTTTTT
CDR3aa: CASSPTSAVTGELFF

abundance: -
j_gene: TRBJ2-1
d_gene: -
v_gene: TRBV6-1
CDR3nt: TGTGCCAGCAGTGAAAATTCGCACCTAGCAAGCTCCTACAATGAGCAGTTCTTC
CDR3aa: CASSENSHLASSYNEQFF

abundance: -
j_gene: TRBJ2-7
d_gene: TRBD1
v_gene: TRBV18
CDR3nt: TGTGCCAGCTCACCAAAGGGGACAGGGGTCTCCTACGAGCAGTACTTC
CDR3aa: CASSPKGTGVSYEQYF

abundance: -
j_gene: TRBJ1-2
d_gene: -
v_gene: TRBV3-1/TRBV3-2
CDR3nt: TGTGCCAGCAGCCAAGCGGCAGGCGTCTATGGCTACACCTTC
CDR3aa: CASSQAAGVYGYTF

abundance: -
j_gene: TRBJ1-1
d_gene: TRBD1
v_gene: TRBV5-1
CDR3nt: TGCGCCAGCAGCCTTACCGGACAGGGCACCACTGAAGCTTTCTTT
CDR3aa: CASSLTGQGTTEAFF

abundance: -
j_gene: TRBJ1-1
d_gene: -
v_gene: TRBV7-9
CDR3nt: TGTGCCAGCAGCTTATCCGCCGGCACTGAAGCTTTCTTT
CDR3aa: CASSLSAGTEAFF

abundance: -
j_gene: TRBJ2-7
d_gene: TRBD1
v_gene: TRBV18
CDR3nt: TGTGCCAGCTCACTGGACAGGGTAATGTACGAGCAGTACTTC
CDR3aa: CASSLDRVMYEQYF

abundance: -
j_gene: TRBJ2-6
d_gene: -
v_gene: TRBV5-1
CDR3nt: TGCGCCAGCATCCTCTCTGGGGCCAACGTCCTGACTTTC
CDR3aa: CASILSGANVLTF

abundance: -
j_gene: TRBJ1-5
d_gene: -
v_gene: TRBV30
CDR3nt: TGTGCCTGGAGTTTGGGGGGTCCTAATAATCAGCCCCAGCATTTT
CDR3aa: CAWSLGGPNNQPQHF

abundance: -
j_gene: TRBJ2-1
d_gene: -
v_gene: TRBV9
CDR3nt: TGTGCCAGCAGCGTACCGGATGGAGACTACAATGAGCAGTTCTTC
CDR3aa: CASSVPDGDYNEQFF

abundance: -
j_gene: TRBJ2-1
d_gene: -
v_gene: TRBV7-9
CDR3nt: TGTGCCAGCAGCCCAGGGGCTAGCAAAGATGGTACCTACAATGAGCAGTTCTTC
CDR3aa: CASSPGASKDGTYNEQFF

abundance: -
j_gene: TRBJ2-5
d_gene: TRBD2
v_gene: TRBV6-2/TRBV6-3
CDR3nt: TGTGCCAGCAGTTACGCCTTCGGGCTAGCGGGAGTAGGGACCCAGTACTTC
CDR3aa: CASSYAFGLAGVGTQYF

abundance: -
j_gene: TRBJ1-4
d_gene: -
v_gene: TRBV19
CDR3nt: TGTGCCAGTAGTACCCGAGGTAGGGGTGAAAAACTGTTTTTT
CDR3aa: CASSTRGRGEKLFF

abundance: -
j_gene: TRBJ2-3
d_gene: -
v_gene: TRBV19
CDR3nt: TGTGCCAGTAGTATAGGTAGCCGGGGGTACACAGATACGCAGTATTTT
CDR3aa: CASSIGSRGYTDTQYF

abundance: -
j_gene: TRBJ1-2
d_gene: TRBD1
v_gene: TRBV5-5
CDR3nt: TGTGCCAGCAGCTTGACAGGGGGCGCCGATGGCTACACCTTC
CDR3aa: CASSLTGGADGYTF

abundance: -
j_gene: TRBJ1-2
d_gene: -
v_gene: TRBV6-6
CDR3nt: TGTGCCAGCAGTTACTCGGGGGGGAACTATGGCTACACCTTC
CDR3aa: CASSYSGGNYGYTF

abundance: -
j_gene: TRBJ2-3
d_gene: TRBD2
v_gene: TRBV9
CDR3nt: TGTGCCAGCAGCGTGGGGGGGTACCGAGATACGCAGTATTTT
CDR3aa: CASSVGGYRDTQYF

abundance: -
j_gene: TRBJ1-2
d_gene: -
v_gene: TRBV2
CDR3nt: TGTGCCAGCAGTGAAACCACAGACTATGGCTACACCTTC
CDR3aa: CASSETTDYGYTF

abundance: -
j_gene: TRBJ1-5
d_gene: -
v_gene: TRBV5-6
CDR3nt: TGTGCCAGCAGCTTACAACAGGCCCTTAGCAATCAGCCCCAGCATTTT
CDR3aa: CASSLQQALSNQPQHF

abundance: -
j_gene: TRBJ2-3
d_gene: TRBD2
v_gene: TRBV9
CDR3nt: TGTGCCAGCAGCTCAGGACTAGCGATCAGCACAGATACGCAGTATTTT
CDR3aa: CASSSGLAISTDTQYF

abundance: once
j_gene: TRBJ2-7
d_gene: -
v_gene: TRBV28
CDR3nt: TGTGCCAGCAGACGTCCTGGACAAGCCAGGTACTACGAGCAGTACTTC
CDR3aa: CASRRPGQARYYEQYF

abundance: -
j_gene: TRBJ2-1
d_gene: -
v_gene: TRBV24-1
CDR3nt: TGTGCCACCAGTGATTCAGGGACTGTTATTCAGTTCTTC
CDR3aa: CATSDSGTVIQFF

abundance: once
j_gene: TRBJ1-4
d_gene: -
v_gene: TRBV19
CDR3nt: TGTGCCAGTAGTATCCAAAGCGGTGAAAAACTGTTTTTT
CDR3aa: CASSIQSGEKLFF

abundance: once
j_gene: TRBJ1-1
d_gene: -
v_gene: TRBV19
CDR3nt: TGTGCCAGTAGTATTTCCCTATCGAACACTGAAGCTTTCTTT
CDR3aa: CASSISLSNTEAFF

abundance: -
j_gene: TRBJ1-2
d_gene: TRBD1
v_gene: TRBV6-5
CDR3nt: TGTGCCAGCAGCCCCGCGGGACAGGGGTTTCATGGCTACACCTTC
CDR3aa: CASSPAGQGFHGYTF

abundance: -
j_gene: TRBJ2-3
d_gene: -
v_gene: TRBV7-9
CDR3nt: TGTGCCAGCAGCCCCCAATCAGATACGCAGTATTTT
CDR3aa: CASSPQSDTQYF

abundance: -
j_gene: TRBJ2-3
d_gene: TRBD2
v_gene: TRBV2
CDR3nt: TGTGCCAGCAGCGGGACTAGCAGCCCGAGGGATACGCAGTATTTT
CDR3aa: CASSGTSSPRDTQYF

abundance: -
j_gene: TRBJ1-2
d_gene: TRBD1
v_gene: TRBV12-3/TRBV12-4
CDR3nt: TGTGCCAGCGGACAGGGGGATGGCTACACCTTC
CDR3aa: CASGQGDGYTF

abundance: -
j_gene: TRBJ2-2
d_gene: TRBD2
v_gene: TRBV7-2
CDR3nt: TGTGCCAGCAGCCCCCCAAGCGGGAGGGTCATCGGGGAGCTGTTTTTT
CDR3aa: CASSPPSGRVIGELFF

abundance: once
j_gene: TRBJ1-5
d_gene: -
v_gene: TRBV4-1
CDR3nt: TGCGCCAGCAGCCAAGTCGGCAGGGGTTCCAATCAGCCCCAGCATTTT
CDR3aa: CASSQVGRGSNQPQHF

abundance: -
j_gene: TRBJ2-1
d_gene: TRBD1
v_gene: TRBV11-2
CDR3nt: TGTGCCAGCAGCGTTTCGACAGGGGCCCCCTCCTACAATGAGCAGTTCTTC
CDR3aa: CASSVSTGAPSYNEQFF

abundance: -
j_gene: TRBJ2-5
d_gene: TRBD2
v_gene: TRBV6-5
CDR3nt: TGTGCCAGCAGTACGGGACTAGCGGGTCAAGAGACCCAGTACTTC
CDR3aa: CASSTGLAGQETQYF

abundance: -
j_gene: TRBJ1-5
d_gene: -
v_gene: TRBV18
CDR3nt: TGTGCCAGCTCACCTATGGGGACAAGCAATCAGCCCCAGCATTTT
CDR3aa: CASSPMGTSNQPQHF

abundance: -
j_gene: TRBJ2-2
d_gene: TRBD1
v_gene: TRBV5-1
CDR3nt: TGCGCCAGCAGAACTCGTGGGACAGGGGTAGCGACCGGGGAGCTGTTTTTT
CDR3aa: CASRTRGTGVATGELFF

abundance: -
j_gene: TRBJ1-2
d_gene: -
v_gene: TRBV6-5
CDR3nt: TGTGCCAGCAGACCTACAGGGAACTATGGCTACACCTTC
CDR3aa: CASRPTGNYGYTF

abundance: few
j_gene: TRBJ1-1
d_gene: -
v_gene: TRBV28
CDR3nt: TGTGCCAGCAGTTCCGGGGGTACGGTGACTGAAGCTTTCTTT
CDR3aa: CASSSGGTVTEAFF

abundance: -
j_gene: TRBJ2-1
d_gene: -
v_gene: TRBV7-3
CDR3nt: TGTGCCAGCAGCTTAACTGCTCGGACTTTCATGGGCAATGAGCAGTTCTTC
CDR3aa: CASSLTARTFMGNEQFF

abundance: once
j_gene: TRBJ1-4
d_gene: -
v_gene: TRBV4-1
CDR3nt: TGCGCCAGCAGCCCCGGACTGGAAAAACTGTTTTTT
CDR3aa: CASSPGLEKLFF

abundance: -
j_gene: TRBJ2-5
d_gene: TRBD2
v_gene: TRBV11-2
CDR3nt: TGTGCCAGCAGCCCAGTTTTGCGGGGGACCCACCAGTTATGGACCCAGTACTTC
CDR3aa: CASSPVLRGTHQLWTQYF

abundance: -
j_gene: TRBJ1-2
d_gene: -
v_gene: TRBV21-1
CDR3nt: TGTGCCAGCAGCCCCAGTACCGGCTACACCTTC
CDR3aa: CASSPSTGYTF

abundance: -
j_gene: TRBJ2-7
d_gene: TRBD1
v_gene: TRBV4-2
CDR3nt: TGTGCCAGCAGCCAAGGTGCAGGGGGCTACGAGCAGTACTTC
CDR3aa: CASSQGAGGYEQYF

abundance: -
j_gene: TRBJ2-1
d_gene: -
v_gene: TRBV6-5
CDR3nt: TGTGCCAGCAGTTACTCGTGGACAAAAAGTGAGCAGTTCTTC
CDR3aa: CASSYSWTKSEQFF

abundance: few
j_gene: TRBJ2-5
d_gene: TRBD1
v_gene: TRBV10-3
CDR3nt: TGTGCCATCAGCCAGACAGGGGGAGAAGAGACCCAGTACTTC
CDR3aa: CAISQTGGEETQYF

abundance: -
j_gene: TRBJ2-3
d_gene: -
v_gene: TRBV5-4
CDR3nt: TGTGCCAGCAGCTTGGGAGGACTCCTCCGCACAGATACGCAGTATTTT
CDR3aa: CASSLGGLLRTDTQYF

abundance: -
j_gene: TRBJ2-1
d_gene: TRBD2
v_gene: TRBV15
CDR3nt: TGTGCCACCAGCCGGACAAGCGGGAGCAATGAGCAGTTCTTC
CDR3aa: CATSRTSGSNEQFF

abundance: few
j_gene: TRBJ1-2
d_gene: -
v_gene: TRBV10-3
CDR3nt: TGTGCCATCAGTGAGTCCGGGACATCAGGAGGCTACACCTTC
CDR3aa: CAISESGTSGGYTF